Listed here is a single T cell receptor beta chain. Its recognized antigen is unknown. No much larger clonotype is one base removed from it; base qualities were not supplied. The immunoSEQ Assay, a bias-controlled multiplex PCR, was used to amplify TCRbeta CDR3 regions from genomic DNA. The authors processed their data as follows. The number of nucleated cells in each sample was estimated from the amplification of reference gene primers within the assay. To quantify the absolute abundance of each unique TCRbeta CDR3 rearrangement, sequence reads were collapsed and filtered. Productive Simpson clonality was computed per sample as the square root of Simpson's diversity index over productive rearrangements. TCRdb holds this immuneACCESS table with in-frame rearrangements only. Some clones are missing; in checked studies, unresolved V genes explain under half, and the rest has no known cause. V, J and clone size are those of that table, while D and trimming were read from the DNA. Counted in this sample were over 150,000 clones; approximately 83% of them appeared once. About 29% of the sample lies in the top ten.

The data were obtained in a study of blood T cell repertoires in COVID-19 (TCRdb year 2020). Context from the whole study: Samples covering the acute and convalescent phases of COVID-19 were provided by collaborators in the United States, Italy and Spain. The prospective study material was composed of cDNA or gDNA derived from T cells, B-cell-depleted T cells, or PBMCs. The dataset comprised deeply sampled blood TCRbeta repertoires from subjects exposed to, actively infected with, or recovered from COVID-19. The repertoires were made available in a free public database intended to serve as a resource for research on the immune response to SARS-CoV-2. Samples were obtained from the ongoing ImmuneRACE study (first 160 participants) and from 1,254 subjects provided by 6 global collaborators. A de-identified subject ID, COVID-19 status, age in years and sex were almost always included in the sample metadata. Where HLA class I and class II types were available, the types were taken from metadata supplied by the sample provider, not from assay-based typing.

Results and caveats for the whole study, not just this receptor: How much clinical and demographic metadata was included differed by source and by participant, and the metadata was provided uncurated.

The collaborating institutions used their own protocols to collect whole blood in K2EDTA tubes. For TCRbeta analysis, collaborator samples were shipped as frozen whole blood, as isolated PBMCs, or as DNA extracted from either sample type. The junction shows trimming of 4 bases on V and 8 bases on J, and the gene matches do not reach 10 bases of it. Including the terminal cysteine and phenylalanine, the CDR3 comprises 14 residues. The sequence is cut down to CDR3 DNA, 42 bases in frame from base 1. Looking up the germline V gene yields CDR1 MDHEN and CDR2 SYDVKM. The clonotype originates from a woman aged 60 to 75 with acute or convalescent COVID-19. Sequences were obtained from peripheral blood. This receptor chain uses TRBV28 and TRBJ1-2; TRBD1 aligns with 7 central bases. CDR3 loop: CASSSTGEGGGYTF. The base sequence is TGTGCCAGCAGTTCGACAGGAGAAGGGGGCGGCTACACCTTC.